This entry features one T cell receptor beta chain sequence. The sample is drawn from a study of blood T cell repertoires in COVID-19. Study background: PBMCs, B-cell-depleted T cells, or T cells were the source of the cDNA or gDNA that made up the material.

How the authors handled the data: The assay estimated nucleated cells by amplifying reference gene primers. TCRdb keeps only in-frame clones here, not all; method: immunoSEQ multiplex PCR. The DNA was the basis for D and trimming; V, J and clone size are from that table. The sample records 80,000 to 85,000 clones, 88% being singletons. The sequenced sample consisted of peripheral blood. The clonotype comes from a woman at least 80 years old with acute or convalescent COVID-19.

The CDR3: CASSPGQGGSYNEQFF. The CDR3 DNA reads as TGTGCCAGCTCACCAGGACAGGGGGGATCCTACAATGAGCAGTTCTTC. The chain has TRBV18 and TRBJ2-1, with 10 bases lining up with TRBD1. Trimming removed 2 bases from V and 1 base from J; junction bases left unmatched: 2. Germline CDR1 reads KGHSH; CDR2 reads LQKENI. CDR3 length: 16 residues.